The rows below give T cell receptor beta chains drawn from one sample of a study of shared clonotypes between healthy human individuals. Only in-frame clones appear in the TCRdb table, and some are missing; sequencing was by immunoSEQ multiplex PCR. The sample has some 500,000 clones, 95% to 97% seen once. Sample: naive CD4+ T cells sorted from blood. Receptor source: a woman in her 30s in good health. CDR3s include the opening cysteine and the closing phenylalanine or tryptophan. A D gene is named only where the DNA matches it firmly. Rows give clone size only sometimes, using once, few, many, or a class for an expanded clone.

TRBJ1-2	NA	TRBV2	14	NA	TGTGCCAGCAGTGAAGACAGTAGAAACTATGGCTACACCTTC	CASSEDSRNYGYTF
TRBJ1-1	TRBD1	TRBV2	15	NA	TGTGCCGGAAGGCGAGAACAGGGGGATGGCACTGAAGCTTTCTTT	CAGRREQGDGTEAFF
TRBJ2-1	TRBD2	TRBV6-5	15	NA	TGTGCCAGCATGAGGACTAGCGGCTCCTACAATGAGCAGTTCTTC	CASMRTSGSYNEQFF
TRBJ2-3	TRBD2	TRBV6-5	15	NA	TGTGCCAGCAGCGACAGAGGACTAGCGGCAGATACGCAGTATTTT	CASSDRGLAADTQYF
TRBJ1-2	NA	TRBV19	14	NA	TGTGCCAGTAGTATTCAGGGTCCCTACTATGGCTACACCTTC	CASSIQGPYYGYTF
TRBJ2-5	NA	TRBV5-8	15	NA	TGTGCCAGCAGCTTGCCCCCAAGGGGTGGGGAGACCCAGTACTTC	CASSLPPRGGETQYF
TRBJ2-5	TRBD1	TRBV6-5	16	NA	TGTGCCAGCAGTTACTCCCCTGGACAGGGGCAAGAGACCCAGTACTTC	CASSYSPGQGQETQYF
TRBJ1-2	NA	TRBV21-1	15	NA	TGTGCCAGCAGCAAGCTCGGGACACCCTTTGCTGGCTACACCTTC	CASSKLGTPFAGYTF
TRBJ2-7	NA	TRBV28	13	NA	TGTGCCAGCAGTACTGTCAAAACCTACGAGCAGTACTTC	CASSTVKTYEQYF
TRBJ2-6	NA	TRBV18	18	NA	TGTGCCAGCTCACCATCCCCCAGGCTCCAGTCTGGGGCCAACGTCCTGACTTTC	CASSPSPRLQSGANVLTF
TRBJ1-5	NA	TRBV15	17	NA	TGTGCCACCAGCAGAGCCGCAGGGCCGAGAGCAGTTCAGCCCCAGCATTTT	CATSRAAGPRAVQPQHF
TRBJ1-1	NA	TRBV6-9	14	NA	TGTGCCAGCAGCACCGACCAGGGTCTGGGCGAAGCTTTCTTT	CASSTDQGLGEAFF
TRBJ2-7	TRBD2	TRBV7-9	15	NA	TGTGCCAGCAGCCGGACTAGCGGGAGTCACGACGAGCAGTACTTC	CASSRTSGSHDEQYF
TRBJ2-2	TRBD2	TRBV18	16	NA	TGTGCCAGCTCACCCCCGAGCGGGGGGAACACCGGGGAGCTGTTTTTT	CASSPPSGGNTGELFF
TRBJ2-7	TRBD1	TRBV28	16	NA	TGTGCCAGCAGTCCATATAACCAGGGGGCTACAGGCGAGCAGTACTTC	CASSPYNQGATGEQYF
TRBJ2-6	NA	TRBV9	16	NA	TGTGCCAGCAGTCACAGTCGATCCTCTGGGGCCAACGTCCTGACTTTC	CASSHSRSSGANVLTF
TRBJ2-7	NA	TRBV28	11	once	TGTGCCACCTCGGGGGTACGTGAGCAGTACTTC	CATSGVREQYF
TRBJ1-1	NA	TRBV7-3	14	NA	TGTGCCAGCAGCGACCAGGGGCCCGCCACTGAAGCTTTCTTT	CASSDQGPATEAFF
TRBJ1-5	NA	TRBV7-2	14	once	TGTGCCAGCAGCTTAGGTAGACTGAATCAGCCCCAGCATTTT	CASSLGRLNQPQHF
TRBJ1-1	NA	TRBV27	13	once	TGTGCCAGCGGTGCAGTAATGAACACTGAAGCTTTCTTT	CASGAVMNTEAFF
TRBJ1-2	NA	TRBV28	16	NA	TGTGCCAGCAGTTTTGAAAATCCAGGAAGGAACTATGGCTACACCTTC	CASSFENPGRNYGYTF
TRBJ2-1	TRBD2	TRBV5-1	12	NA	TGCGCCAGCAGCTTGGGGGGGACTAGTCAGTTCTTC	CASSLGGTSQFF
TRBJ1-5	NA	TRBV2	17	NA	TGTGCCAGCAGTCTACAGGGAAGGCCTTATAGCAATCAGCCCCAGCATTTT	CASSLQGRPYSNQPQHF
TRBJ2-3	NA	TRBV5-4	14	NA	TGTGCCAGCAGCCAAACACGACCGCCCGATACGCAGTATTTT	CASSQTRPPDTQYF
TRBJ1-5	NA	TRBV30	14	NA	TGTGCCTGGAGTACCCTAGGGGGTGAACAGCCCCAGCATTTT	CAWSTLGGEQPQHF
TRBJ2-3	NA	TRBV7-9	15	NA	TGTGCCAGCAGCCCGACTAGATCAAGGGGAGATACGCAGTATTTT	CASSPTRSRGDTQYF
TRBJ1-3	NA	TRBV9	15	NA	TGTGCCAGCAGCGTAGATGGAGCCATTGGAAACACCATATATTTT	CASSVDGAIGNTIYF
TRBJ2-4	NA	TRBV10-1	13	once	TGCGCCAGCAGTGTCCGGTCAGGTGCTGAAACGTACTTC	CASSVRSGAETYF
TRBJ1-2	NA	TRBV11-2	14	NA	TGTGCCAGCAGCTACGCGGGGCCGATTTCGGGCTACACCTTC	CASSYAGPISGYTF
TRBJ1-2	TRBD1	TRBV6-5	15	NA	TGTGCCAGCAGACCGACAGGGACTAATAACTATGGCTACACCTTC	CASRPTGTNNYGYTF
TRBJ2-5	TRBD1	TRBV11-3	15	NA	TGTGCCAGCAGCTCAACTAGGGACAGTCAGGGGACCCAGTACTTC	CASSSTRDSQGTQYF
TRBJ2-3	TRBD2	TRBV19	14	NA	TGTGCCAGTAGTACTAGCGGGAGCACAGATACGCAGTATTTT	CASSTSGSTDTQYF
TRBJ2-3	TRBD2	TRBV7-8	16	NA	TGTGCCAGCAGCTTAATTAGCGGGATATTCACAGATACGCAGTATTTT	CASSLISGIFTDTQYF
TRBJ1-3	NA	TRBV6-1	13	NA	TGTGCCAGCTCGTCGATCTCTGGAAACACCATATATTTT	CASSSISGNTIYF
TRBJ2-1	TRBD1	TRBV27	16	NA	TGTGCCAGCAGTTTACTTGGCAGGGGGCCGGGTAATGAGCAGTTCTTC	CASSLLGRGPGNEQFF
TRBJ2-7	TRBD1	TRBV28	13	NA	TGTGCCAGCCATACGGACAGGGGCCACGAGCAGTACTTC	CASHTDRGHEQYF
TRBJ2-7	TRBD1	TRBV27	15	NA	TGTGCCAGCAGACCCGCCGGGACAGGGGAACGCGAGCAGTACTTC	CASRPAGTGEREQYF
TRBJ1-1	TRBD1	TRBV2	14	NA	TGTGCCAGCACCCGGGACAGGGGACGGACTGAAGCTTTCTTT	CASTRDRGRTEAFF
TRBJ2-1	TRBD2	TRBV28	17	NA	TGTGCCAGCAGTCCATCGCGTGGACTAGTGTACTGGGATGAGCAGTTCTTC	CASSPSRGLVYWDEQFF
TRBJ2-2	TRBD2	TRBV7-9	16	NA	TGTGCCAGCAGCTCGAGCGGGAGCACCCGGACCGGGGAGCTGTTTTTT	CASSSSGSTRTGELFF
TRBJ2-7	NA	TRBV27	15	once	TGTGCCAGCAATTCTCCGGGCCGCGGCCCCTACGAGCAGTACTTC	CASNSPGRGPYEQYF
TRBJ1-1	NA	TRBV27	17	few	TGTGCCAGCAAGCGCTGGGGGGGACAACGGCAGGGCACTGAAGCTTTCTTT	CASKRWGGQRQGTEAFF
TRBJ1-3	TRBD1	TRBV19	16	NA	TGTGCCAGTAGCCCACCCGGGACAGGGGGTCGAAACACCATATATTTT	CASSPPGTGGRNTIYF
TRBJ2-2	TRBD2	TRBV11-2	17	NA	TGTGCCAGCAGCTTAGAGATAACTAGCGGGAACACCGGGGAGCTGTTTTTT	CASSLEITSGNTGELFF
TRBJ2-1	TRBD2	TRBV2	14	NA	TGTGCCAGCCGCAGCGGGGACTCCTACAATGAGCAGTTCTTC	CASRSGDSYNEQFF